This entry is about one TCR beta chain. Measured with immunoSEQ multiplex PCR; TCRdb has only the in-frame clones, and not every one. This sample has about 480,000 clones, with 79% found just once. Germline lookup yields CDR1 SGHAT and CDR2 FQNNGV. With V trimmed by 5 bases and J by 6 bases, 7 bases remained unmatched. The CDR3 totals 15 residues. This sample was taken from a study of shared clonotypes between healthy human individuals. There were no recent acute infections or vaccinations among the donors, who were healthy HIV-negative adults. This rearrangement joins TRBV11-2 to TRBJ2-1, with 10 bases fitting TRBD2. This receptor was identified in a woman aged 40 to 55 in good health. Some clones in this sample may be carry-over from other donors' samples. The sequencing sample was made of PBMCs. In DNA form, the CDR3 reads TGTGCCAGCAGCAAAATAGGACTAGCGGTCAATGAGCAGTTCTTC. Translating gives CASSKIGLAVNEQFF. The complete variable domain, with remaining parts taken from reference TRBV11-2 and TRBJ2-1, reads EAGVAQSPRYKIIEKRQSVAFWCNPISGHATLYWYQQILGQGPKLLIQFQNNGVVDDSQLPKDRFSAERLKGVDSTLKIQPAKLEDSAVYLCASSKIGLAVNEQFFGPGTRLTVL.